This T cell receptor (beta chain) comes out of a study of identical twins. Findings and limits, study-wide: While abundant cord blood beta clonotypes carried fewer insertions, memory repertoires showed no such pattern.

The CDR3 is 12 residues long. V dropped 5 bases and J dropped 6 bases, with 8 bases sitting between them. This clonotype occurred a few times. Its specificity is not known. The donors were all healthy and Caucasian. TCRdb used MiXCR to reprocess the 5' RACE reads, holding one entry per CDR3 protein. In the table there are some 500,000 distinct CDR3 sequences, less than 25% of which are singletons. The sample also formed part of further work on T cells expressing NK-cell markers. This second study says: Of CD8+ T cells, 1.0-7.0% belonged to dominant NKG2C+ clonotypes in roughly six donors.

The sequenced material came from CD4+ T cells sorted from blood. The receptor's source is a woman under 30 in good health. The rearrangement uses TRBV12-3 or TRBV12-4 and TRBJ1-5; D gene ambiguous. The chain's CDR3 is CASSLAAQPQHF. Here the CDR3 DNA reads TGTGCCAGCAGTCTTGCGGCTCAGCCCCAGCATTTT.